Below, 11 T cell receptor beta chains from the same sample are listed, as sequenced in a study of cytomegalovirus exposure and HLA in healthy donors. PCR employed 60 Vbeta and 13 Jbeta primers. Sequencing used immunoSEQ multiplex PCR; TCRdb keeps in-frame clones, though not all of them. The sample consists of roughly 100,000 clones, over 65% of them appearing once. Sequences were obtained from PBMCs. Receptor source: a man aged 35 to 55 in good health and CMV-seropositive.

The chain links TRBV5-1 to TRBJ2-7, with 7 positions matching TRBD2. V shed 3 bases, J shed 3 bases, and the junction held 6 bases outside the gene matches. This CDR3 region has 14 residues. Looked up from germline, CDR1 is SGHRS and CDR2 is YFSETQ. The CDR3: CASSSGLAVYEQYF. The CDR3, as DNA: TGCGCCAGCAGCTCGGGCCTAGCGGTCTACGAGCAGTACTTC.

The chain links TRBV10-3 to TRBJ1-6; D might be TRBD1 (5 bases). CDR1 and CDR2 from the germline V gene are ENHRY and SYGVKD. CDR3 size: 13 residues. V was clipped by 7 bases and J by 9 bases, with 13 bases between them. The CDR3 protein is CAITRERGSPLHF. The CDR3 DNA is TGTGCCATCACAAGGGAAAGGGGTTCACCCCTCCACTTT.

The J gene is TRBJ2-7, the V gene TRBV4-1, with D maybe TRBD1 (5 bases). The CDR3 runs to 15 residues. CDR1 is MGHRA, CDR2 YSYEKL, per germline. V lost 5 bases to trimming and J lost 5 bases, with 19 bases between them. CDR3 in DNA: TGCGCCAGCAGCATCCTCCTGGGGCCGGCGGACGAGCAGTACTTC. Its translation: CASSILLGPADEQYF.

The gene calls are TRBV10-3 and TRBJ1-3; weak D call: TRBD1 (6 bases). Germline values: CDR1 ENHRY, CDR2 SYGVKD. This CDR3 has 14 residues. Between the trimmed V and J ends, which lost 8 bases and 0 bases, there was a span of 11 bases. DNA for the CDR3: TGTGCCATCTCACCACAGGGCTCTGGAAACACCATATATTTT. The encoded protein is CAISPQGSGNTIYF.

Concerning this clone: Germline is not matched at one junction end, which may reflect a read error. The V and J genes are TRBV6-5 and TRBJ2-7; D unclear. The CDR3 runs to 14 residues. Germline CDR1 reads MNHEY; CDR2 reads SVGAGI. CDR3 residues: CASRKPLDSSEQYF. Here the CDR3 DNA reads TGTGCCAGCAGAAAACCCCTAGACTCCTCCGAGCAGTACTTC.

The genes are TRBV5-1 and TRBJ2-1; maybe TRBD1 (6 bases). V shed 2 bases and J shed 1 base, with 13 bases lying between them. CDR1 is SGHRS and CDR2 is YFSETQ in the germline V gene. CDR3 length equals 16 residues. The CDR3 is CASSFVRDKSYNEQFF. In DNA, the CDR3 is TGCGCCAGCAGCTTTGTGAGGGACAAGTCCTACAATGAGCAGTTCTTC.

The chain employs TRBV7-9 and TRBJ1-1; D call uncertain. Germline V lookup: CDR1 SEHNR, CDR2 FQNEAQ (reference sequence). This CDR3 comprises 13 residues. The ends were cut back, 5 bases at V and 0 bases at J, with 7 bases in the middle. CDR3: CASSPRVNTEAFF. The CDR3, as DNA: TGTGCCAGCAGCCCGCGGGTGAACACTGAAGCTTTCTTT.

The V and J genes are TRBV11-3 and TRBJ1-1; possibly TRBD1 for D (6 bases). The ends were cut back, 5 bases at V and 4 bases at J, with 14 bases in the middle. The CDR3 is 14 amino acids. The germline V gene has CDR1 SGHNT and CDR2 YENEEA. This CDR3 reads CASSLGGPGTEAFF. The CDR3, as DNA: TGTGCCAGCAGCCTCGGGGGGCCGGGCACTGAAGCTTTCTTT.

The CDR3 nucleotides read TGTGCCAGCAGCCAAGTACGCAGGGAAGGAACTGAAGCTTTCTTT. This encodes CASSQVRREGTEAFF. The chain recombines TRBV4-2 with TRBJ1-1, with D maybe TRBD1 (5 bases). CDR1 and CDR2 (germline): LGHNA, YNFKEQ. V lost 1 base and J lost 5, with 14 bases in between. The CDR3 is 15 amino acids.

V usage is TRBV11-3 and J usage is TRBJ2-7; D possibly corresponds to TRBD2 (6 bases). The V gene lost 5 bases and the J gene lost 4 bases, with 12 bases spanning the gap. The CDR3 loop spans 13 amino acids. Germline CDR1 and CDR2: SGHNT and YENEEA. The CDR3 DNA sequence: TGTGCCAGCAGCCGGGCCGGGAGTTACGAGCAGTACTTC. Translation: CASSRAGSYEQYF.

With regard to this clone: Its ends do not fully match the called genes, so a read error is possible. The V call is TRBV7-7, the J call TRBJ2-3; unclear D gene. CDR1 is SSHAT, CDR2 FNYEAQ, per germline (reference sequence). The CDR3 extends over 13 amino acids. The CDR3 reads CASSLYSTDTQYF. Written as DNA, the CDR3 is TGTGCTAGCAGCTTATATAGCACAGATACGCAGTATTTT.